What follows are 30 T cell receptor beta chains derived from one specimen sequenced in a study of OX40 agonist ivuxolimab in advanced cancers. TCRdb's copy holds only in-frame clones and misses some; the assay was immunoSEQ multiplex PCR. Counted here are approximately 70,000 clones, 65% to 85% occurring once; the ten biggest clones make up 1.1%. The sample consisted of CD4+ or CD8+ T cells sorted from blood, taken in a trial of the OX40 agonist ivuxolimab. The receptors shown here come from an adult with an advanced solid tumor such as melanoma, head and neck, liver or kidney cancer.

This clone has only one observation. The DNA for the CDR3 is TGTGCCAGCAGCAAGGGACTAGCGGCGTTCACAGATACGCAGTATTTT. Protein product: CASSKGLAAFTDTQYF. The chain combines TRBV21-1 with TRBJ2-3; the table's D call, TRBD2, was not checked against the DNA. TRBV21-1 is flagged as a pseudogene. CDR3 length equals 16 residues.

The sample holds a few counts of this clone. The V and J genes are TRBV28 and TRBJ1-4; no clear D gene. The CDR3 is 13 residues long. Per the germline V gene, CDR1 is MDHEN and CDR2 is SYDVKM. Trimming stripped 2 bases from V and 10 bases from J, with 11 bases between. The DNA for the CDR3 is TGTGCCAGCAGTTTACCGGACCGAGGAAAACTGTTTTTT. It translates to CASSLPDRGKLFF.

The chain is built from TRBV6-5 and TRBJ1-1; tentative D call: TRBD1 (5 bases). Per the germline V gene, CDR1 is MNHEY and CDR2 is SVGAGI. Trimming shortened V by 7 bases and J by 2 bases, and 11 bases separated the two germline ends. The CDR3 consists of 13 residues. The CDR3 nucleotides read TGTGCCAGCATAGGGCAGGGCAACACTGAAGCTTTCTTT. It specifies CASIGQGNTEAFF.

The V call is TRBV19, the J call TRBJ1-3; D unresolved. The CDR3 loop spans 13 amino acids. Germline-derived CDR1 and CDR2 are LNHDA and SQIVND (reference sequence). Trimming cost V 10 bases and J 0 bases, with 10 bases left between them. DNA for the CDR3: TGTGCCACCCGTGAGTTCTCTGGAAACACCATATATTTT. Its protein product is CATREFSGNTIYF.

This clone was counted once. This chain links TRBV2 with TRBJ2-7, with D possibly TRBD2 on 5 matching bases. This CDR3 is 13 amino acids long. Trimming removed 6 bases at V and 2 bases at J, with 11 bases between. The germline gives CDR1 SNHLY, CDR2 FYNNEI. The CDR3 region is CASSPGYTYEQYF. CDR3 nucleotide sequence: TGTGCCAGCAGCCCGGGGTATACCTACGAGCAGTACTTC.

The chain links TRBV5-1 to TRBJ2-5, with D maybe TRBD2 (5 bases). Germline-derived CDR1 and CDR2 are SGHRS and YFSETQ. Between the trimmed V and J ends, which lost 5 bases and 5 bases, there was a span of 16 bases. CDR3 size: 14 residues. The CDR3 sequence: CASSLTGSWETQYF. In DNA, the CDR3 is TGCGCCAGCAGTTTGACGGGGTCGTGGGAGACCCAGTACTTC.

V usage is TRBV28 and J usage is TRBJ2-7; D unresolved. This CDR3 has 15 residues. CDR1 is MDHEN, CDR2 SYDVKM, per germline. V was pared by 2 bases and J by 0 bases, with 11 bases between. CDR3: CASSLGGVSSYEQYF. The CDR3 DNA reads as TGTGCCAGCAGTTTAGGTGGGGTTAGCTCCTACGAGCAGTACTTC. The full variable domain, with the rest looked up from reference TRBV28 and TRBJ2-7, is DVKVTQSSRYLVKRTGEKVFLECVQDMDHENMFWYRQDPGLGLRLIYFSYDVKMKEKGDIPEGYSVSREKKERFSLILESASTNQTSMYLCASSLGGVSSYEQYFGPGTRLTVT.

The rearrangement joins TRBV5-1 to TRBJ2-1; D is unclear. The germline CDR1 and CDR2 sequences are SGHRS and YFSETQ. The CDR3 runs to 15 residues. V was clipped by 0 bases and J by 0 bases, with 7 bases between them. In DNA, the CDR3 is TGCGCCAGCAGCTTGGGGCATAGCTCCTACAATGAGCAGTTCTTC. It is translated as CASSLGHSSYNEQFF.

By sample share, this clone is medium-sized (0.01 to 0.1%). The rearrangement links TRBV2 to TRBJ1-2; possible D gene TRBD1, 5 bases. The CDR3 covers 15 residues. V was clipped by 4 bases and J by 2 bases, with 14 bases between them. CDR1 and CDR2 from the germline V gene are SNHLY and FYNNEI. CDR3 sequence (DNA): TGTGCCAGCAGTGGAGTTCAGGGATTCAACTATGGCTACACCTTC. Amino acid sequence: CASSGVQGFNYGYTF.

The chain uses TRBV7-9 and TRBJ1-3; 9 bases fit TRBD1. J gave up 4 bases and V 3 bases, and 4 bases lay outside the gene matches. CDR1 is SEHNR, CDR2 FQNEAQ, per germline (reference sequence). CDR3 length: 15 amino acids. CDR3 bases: TGTGCCAGCAGCTTGCGGACAGGGGTCGGAAACACCATATATTTT. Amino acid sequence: CASSLRTGVGNTIYF.

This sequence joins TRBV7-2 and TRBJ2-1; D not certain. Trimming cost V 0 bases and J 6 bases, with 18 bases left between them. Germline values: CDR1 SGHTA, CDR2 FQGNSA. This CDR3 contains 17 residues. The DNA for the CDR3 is TGTGCCAGCAGCTTAGCGTGGCACCTCGTTGGGGTCAATGAGCAGTTCTTC. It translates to CASSLAWHLVGVNEQFF.

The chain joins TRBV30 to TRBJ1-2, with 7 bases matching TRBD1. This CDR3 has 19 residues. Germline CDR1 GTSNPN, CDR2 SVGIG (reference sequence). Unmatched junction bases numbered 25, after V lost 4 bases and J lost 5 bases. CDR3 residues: CAWNHPHSGRGTIGYGYTF. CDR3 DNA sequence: TGTGCCTGGAATCACCCACATTCGGGCAGGGGGACTATCGGGTATGGCTACACCTTC.

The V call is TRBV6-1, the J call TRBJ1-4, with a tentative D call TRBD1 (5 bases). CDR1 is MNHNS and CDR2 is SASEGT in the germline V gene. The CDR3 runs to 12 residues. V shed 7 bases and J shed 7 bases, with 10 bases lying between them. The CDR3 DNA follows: TGTGCCAGCAATGTGGGGGTTGAAAAACTGTTTTTT. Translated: CASNVGVEKLFF.

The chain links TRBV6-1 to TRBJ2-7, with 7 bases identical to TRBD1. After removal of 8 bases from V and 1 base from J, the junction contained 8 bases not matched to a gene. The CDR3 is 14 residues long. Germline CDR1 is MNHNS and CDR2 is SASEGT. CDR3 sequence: CASGIRDSSYEQYF. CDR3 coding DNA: TGTGCCAGCGGAATCCGGGACAGTTCCTACGAGCAGTACTTC.

The DNA for the CDR3 is TGTGCCAGCAGTCGACAGGGGATTGAAGAGACCCAGTACTTC. The encoded protein is CASSRQGIEETQYF. The J gene is TRBJ2-5, the V gene TRBV6-1, with 8 bases that match TRBD1. V lost 5 bases to trimming and J lost 3 bases; unmatched junction nucleotides: 5. The length of the CDR3 is 14 residues. CDR1 and CDR2 from the germline V gene are MNHNS and SASEGT.

In nucleotides, the CDR3 is TGTGCCAGCAGCGTAGACCCGATTGGCCCCGGGGAGCTGTTTTTT. As protein: CASSVDPIGPGELFF. The rearrangement links TRBV9 to TRBJ2-2, with no clear D. The V and J ends lost 0 bases and 6 bases respectively, with 12 bases between them. The CDR3 covers 15 residues. Germline V gene sequence: CDR1 SGDLS, CDR2 YYNGEE.

The CDR3 bases are TGTGCCAGTAGTTCCAATCCCGGGACAGGGGACGAGCAGTACTTC. Translated: CASSSNPGTGDEQYF. V gene TRBV19 combines with J gene TRBJ2-7; 10 bases line up with TRBD1. The CDR3 consists of 15 residues. The V gene's germline CDR1 is LNHDA and CDR2 SQIVND (reference sequence). After removal of 5 bases from V and 5 bases from J, the junction contained 9 bases not matched to a gene.

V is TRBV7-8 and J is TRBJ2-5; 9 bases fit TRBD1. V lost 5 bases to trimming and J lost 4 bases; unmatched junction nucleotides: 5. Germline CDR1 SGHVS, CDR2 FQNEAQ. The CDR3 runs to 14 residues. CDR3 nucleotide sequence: TGTGCCAGCAGCAACCGGGACAGGGTAGAGACCCAGTACTTC. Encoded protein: CASSNRDRVETQYF.

The CDR3 region is CASSAIDRGRDGELFF. CDR3 sequence (DNA): TGTGCCAGCAGCGCCATCGACAGGGGGCGAGATGGGGAGCTGTTTTTT. This chain links TRBV9 with TRBJ2-2; 10 bases line up with TRBD1. Per germline, CDR1 SGDLS and CDR2 YYNGEE. V trimming: 3 bases; J trimming: 8 bases; junction bases outside the gene matches: 10. The CDR3 has 16 residues. Filled out from reference TRBV9 and TRBJ2-2, the complete variable domain reads DSGVTQTPKHLITATGQRVTLRCSPRSGDLSVYWYQQSLDQGLQFLIQYYNGEERAKGNILERFSAQQFPDLHSELNLSSLELGDSALYFCASSAIDRGRDGELFFGEGSRLTVL.

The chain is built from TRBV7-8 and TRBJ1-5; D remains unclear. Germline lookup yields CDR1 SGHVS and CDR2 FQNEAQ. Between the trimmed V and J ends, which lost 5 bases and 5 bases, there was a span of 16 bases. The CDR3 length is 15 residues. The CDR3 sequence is CASSAVPGRDQPQHF. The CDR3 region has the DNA TGTGCCAGCAGCGCAGTCCCGGGAAGGGATCAGCCCCAGCATTTT. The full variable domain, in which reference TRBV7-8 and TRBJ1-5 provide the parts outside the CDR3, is GAGVSQSPRYKVAKRGQDVALRCDPISGHVSLFWYQQALGQGPEFLTYFQNEAQLDKSGLPSDRFFAERPEGSVSTLKIQRTQQEDSAVYLCASSAVPGRDQPQHFGDGTRLSIL.

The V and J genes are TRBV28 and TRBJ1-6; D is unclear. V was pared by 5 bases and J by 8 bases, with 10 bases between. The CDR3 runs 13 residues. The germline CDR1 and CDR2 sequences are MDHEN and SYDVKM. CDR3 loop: CASSVNVHSPLHF. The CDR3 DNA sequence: TGTGCCAGCAGTGTGAACGTACATTCACCCCTCCACTTT.

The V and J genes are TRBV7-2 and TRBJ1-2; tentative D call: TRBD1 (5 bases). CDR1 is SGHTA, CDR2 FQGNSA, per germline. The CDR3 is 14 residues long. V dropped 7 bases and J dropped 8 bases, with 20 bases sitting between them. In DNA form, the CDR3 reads TGTGCCAGCACCCTCGGAGGCAGGGCAAGGGGCTACACCTTC. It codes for CASTLGGRARGYTF.

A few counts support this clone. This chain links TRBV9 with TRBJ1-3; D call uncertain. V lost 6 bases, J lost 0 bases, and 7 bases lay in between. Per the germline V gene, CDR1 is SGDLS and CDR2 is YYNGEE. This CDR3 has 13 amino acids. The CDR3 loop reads CASTTVSGNTIYF. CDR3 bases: TGTGCCAGCACCACAGTCTCTGGAAACACCATATATTTT.

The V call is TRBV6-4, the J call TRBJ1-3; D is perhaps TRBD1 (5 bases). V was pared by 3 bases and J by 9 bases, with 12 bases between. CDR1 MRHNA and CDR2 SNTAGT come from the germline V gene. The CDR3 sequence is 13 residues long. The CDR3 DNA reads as TGTGCCAGCAGTGAGAAGGGCGGGGCCACCATATATTTT. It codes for CASSEKGGATIYF.

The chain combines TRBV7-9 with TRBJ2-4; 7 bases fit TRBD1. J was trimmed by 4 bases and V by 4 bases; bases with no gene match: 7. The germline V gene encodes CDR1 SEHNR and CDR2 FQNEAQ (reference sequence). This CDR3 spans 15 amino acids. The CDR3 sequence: CASSWLATGKNIQYF. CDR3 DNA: TGTGCCAGCAGCTGGCTTGCGACAGGGAAAAACATTCAGTACTTC.

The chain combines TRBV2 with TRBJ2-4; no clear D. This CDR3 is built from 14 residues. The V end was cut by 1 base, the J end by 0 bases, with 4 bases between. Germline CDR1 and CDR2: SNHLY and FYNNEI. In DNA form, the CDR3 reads TGTGCCAGCAGTGAAGAGTTAGCCAAAAACATTCAGTACTTC. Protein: CASSEELAKNIQYF.

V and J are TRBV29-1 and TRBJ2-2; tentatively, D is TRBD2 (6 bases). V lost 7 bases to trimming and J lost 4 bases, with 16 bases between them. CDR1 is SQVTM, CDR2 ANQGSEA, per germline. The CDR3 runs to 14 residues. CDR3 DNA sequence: TGCAGCGGTGCTGCGGGACTTGGCACCGGGGAGCTGTTTTTT. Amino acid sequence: CSGAAGLGTGELFF.

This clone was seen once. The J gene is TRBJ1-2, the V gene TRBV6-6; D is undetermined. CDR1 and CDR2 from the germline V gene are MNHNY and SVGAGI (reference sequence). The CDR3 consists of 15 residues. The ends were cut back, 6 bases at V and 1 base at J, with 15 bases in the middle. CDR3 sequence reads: CASSPIRGFNYGYTF. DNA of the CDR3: TGTGCCAGCAGCCCCATAAGAGGGTTTAACTATGGCTACACCTTC.

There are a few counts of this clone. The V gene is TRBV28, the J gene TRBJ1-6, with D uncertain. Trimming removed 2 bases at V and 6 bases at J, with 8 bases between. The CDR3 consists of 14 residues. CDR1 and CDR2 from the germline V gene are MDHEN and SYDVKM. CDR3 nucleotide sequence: TGTGCCAGCAGTTTACGGGCAGCTAATTCACCCCTCCACTTT. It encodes CASSLRAANSPLHF.

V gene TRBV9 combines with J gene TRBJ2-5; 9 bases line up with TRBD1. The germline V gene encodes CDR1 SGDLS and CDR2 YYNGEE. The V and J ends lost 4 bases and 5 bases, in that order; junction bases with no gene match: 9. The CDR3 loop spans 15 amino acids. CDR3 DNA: TGTGCCAGCAGCAACCGGGACAGGGCCCGGGAGACCCAGTACTTC. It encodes CASSNRDRARETQYF. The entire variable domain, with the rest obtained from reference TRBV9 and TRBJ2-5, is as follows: DSGVTQTPKHLITATGQRVTLRCSPRSGDLSVYWYQQSLDQGLQFLIQYYNGEERAKGNILERFSAQQFPDLHSELNLSSLELGDSALYFCASSNRDRARETQYFGPGTRLLVL.